A selection of T cell receptor beta chains follows, all from one sample in a study of T cell responses to AZD1222 COVID-19 vaccine. Clones were sequenced by immunoSEQ multiplex PCR, and TCRdb holds only the in-frame ones, with some missing. The sample contains some 130,000 clones, more than 75% of which appear only once. Sequences were derived from peripheral blood, sampled on day 0 of AZD1222 vaccination. Every receptor here comes from an adult in good health. Each CDR3 is given with its conserved first and last residue. D genes are given only for firm matches. For some rows the clone size is stated as once, few or many, or as a class when expanded; others skip it.

D,size,J,V,DNA,CDR3
TRBD1,few,TRBJ2-7,TRBV25-1,TGTGCCAGCAGTGAGCTTGGACAGGGGGGGATTAGAGAGCAGTACTTC,CASSELGQGGIREQYF
NA,NA,TRBJ1-4,TRBV28,TGTGCCAGCAGTTTCGGGGGGCCAACTAATGAAAAACTGTTTTTT,CASSFGGPTNEKLFF
NA,NA,TRBJ1-2,TRBV28,TGTGCCAGCAGTTTAACACATAACTATGGCTACACCTTC,CASSLTHNYGYTF
TRBD1,few,TRBJ2-7,TRBV11-2,TGTGCCAGCAGCTTAGGCCAGGGGGTCTCCTACGAGCAGTACTTC,CASSLGQGVSYEQYF
NA,NA,TRBJ2-3,TRBV27,TGTGCCAGCAGTTTATCCTCTTGGGTTTCAGATACGCAGTATTTT,CASSLSSWVSDTQYF
NA,NA,TRBJ1-3,TRBV30,TGTGCCTGGGGTGGGCGGTCTGGAAACACCATATATTTT,CAWGGRSGNTIYF
TRBD1,NA,TRBJ1-2,TRBV29-1,TGCAGCGCCGGACAGGGAGACTATGGCTACACCTTC,CSAGQGDYGYTF
NA,NA,TRBJ1-3,TRBV18,TGTGCCAGCTCACCGGCCCCAGGGGACGGAAACACCATATATTTT,CASSPAPGDGNTIYF
TRBD2,NA,TRBJ2-7,TRBV5-1,TGCGCCAGCAGCTTGCGGGGGGGCGAAACCTACGAGCAGTACTTC,CASSLRGGETYEQYF
TRBD1,NA,TRBJ1-6,TRBV5-6,TGTGCCAGCAGCCCACCGGACAGGGGACCCCTCAATTCACCCCTCCACTTT,CASSPPDRGPLNSPLHF